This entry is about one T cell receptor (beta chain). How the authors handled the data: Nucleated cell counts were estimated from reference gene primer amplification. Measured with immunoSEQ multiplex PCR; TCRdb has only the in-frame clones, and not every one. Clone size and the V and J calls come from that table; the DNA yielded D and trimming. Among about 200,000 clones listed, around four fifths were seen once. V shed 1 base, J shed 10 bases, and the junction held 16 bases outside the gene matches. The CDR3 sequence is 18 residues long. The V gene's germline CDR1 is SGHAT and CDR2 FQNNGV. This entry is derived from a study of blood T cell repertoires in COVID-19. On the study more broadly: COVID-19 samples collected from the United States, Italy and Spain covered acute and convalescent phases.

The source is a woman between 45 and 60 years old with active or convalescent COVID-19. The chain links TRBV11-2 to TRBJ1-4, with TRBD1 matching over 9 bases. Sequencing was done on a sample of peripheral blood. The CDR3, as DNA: TGTGCCAGCAGCTTAGTAGGAACGGGACAGGGACATAGGGTAAAACTGTTTTTT. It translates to CASSLVGTGQGHRVKLFF. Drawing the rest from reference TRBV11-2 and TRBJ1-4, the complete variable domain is EAGVAQSPRYKIIEKRQSVAFWCNPISGHATLYWYQQILGQGPKLLIQFQNNGVVDDSQLPKDRFSAERLKGVDSTLKIQPAKLEDSAVYLCASSLVGTGQGHRVKLFFGSGTQLSVL.